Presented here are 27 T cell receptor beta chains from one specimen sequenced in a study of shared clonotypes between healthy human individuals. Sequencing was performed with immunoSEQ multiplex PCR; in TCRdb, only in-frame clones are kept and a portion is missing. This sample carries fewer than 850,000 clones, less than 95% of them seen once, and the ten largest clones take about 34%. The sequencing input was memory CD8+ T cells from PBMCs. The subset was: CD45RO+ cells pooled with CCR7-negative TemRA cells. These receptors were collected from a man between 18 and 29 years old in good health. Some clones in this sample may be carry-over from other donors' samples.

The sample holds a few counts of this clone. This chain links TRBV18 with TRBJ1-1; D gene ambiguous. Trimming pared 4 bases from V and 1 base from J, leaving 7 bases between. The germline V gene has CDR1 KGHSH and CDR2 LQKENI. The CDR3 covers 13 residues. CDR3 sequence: CASSHPGNTEAFF. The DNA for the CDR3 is TGTGCCAGCTCACACCCAGGGAACACTGAAGCTTTCTTT. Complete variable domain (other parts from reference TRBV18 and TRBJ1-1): NAGVMQNPRHLVRRRGQEARLRCSPMKGHSHVYWYRQLPEEGLKFMVYLQKENIIDESGMPKERFSAEFPKEGPSILRIQQVVRGDSAAYFCASSHPGNTEAFFGQGTRLTVV.

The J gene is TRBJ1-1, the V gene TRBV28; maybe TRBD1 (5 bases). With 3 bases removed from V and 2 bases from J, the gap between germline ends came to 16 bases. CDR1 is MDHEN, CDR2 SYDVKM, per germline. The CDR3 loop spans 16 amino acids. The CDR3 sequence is CASSFSLHRGNTEAFF. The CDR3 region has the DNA TGTGCCAGCAGTTTCTCCCTACACCGGGGCAACACTGAAGCTTTCTTT.

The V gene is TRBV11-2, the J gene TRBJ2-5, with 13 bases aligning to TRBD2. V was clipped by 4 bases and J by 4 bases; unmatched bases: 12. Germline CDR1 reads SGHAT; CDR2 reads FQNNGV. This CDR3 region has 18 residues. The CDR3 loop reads CASSSRLAGGFGLETQYF. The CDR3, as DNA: TGTGCCAGCAGCTCCCGACTAGCGGGAGGTTTCGGGTTAGAGACCCAGTACTTC.

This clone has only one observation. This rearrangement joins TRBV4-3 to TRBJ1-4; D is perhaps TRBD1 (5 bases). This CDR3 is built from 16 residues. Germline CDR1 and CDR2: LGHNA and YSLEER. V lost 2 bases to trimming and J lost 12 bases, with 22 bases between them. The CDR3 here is CASSQNPSDSLLELFF. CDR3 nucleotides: TGCGCCAGCAGCCAAAACCCAAGTGACAGTTTGCTAGAACTGTTTTTT.

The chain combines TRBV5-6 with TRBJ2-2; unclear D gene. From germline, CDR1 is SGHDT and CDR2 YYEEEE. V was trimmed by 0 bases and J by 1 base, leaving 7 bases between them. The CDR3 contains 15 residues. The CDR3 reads CASSLVYRNTGELFF. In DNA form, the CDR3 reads TGTGCCAGCAGCTTGGTCTATCGGAACACCGGGGAGCTGTTTTTT. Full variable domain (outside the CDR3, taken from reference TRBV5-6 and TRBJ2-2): DAGVTQSPTHLIKTRGQQVTLRCSPKSGHDTVSWYQQALGQGPQFIFQYYEEEERQRGNFPDRFSGHQFPNYSSELNVNALLLGDSALYLCASSLVYRNTGELFFGEGSRLTVL.

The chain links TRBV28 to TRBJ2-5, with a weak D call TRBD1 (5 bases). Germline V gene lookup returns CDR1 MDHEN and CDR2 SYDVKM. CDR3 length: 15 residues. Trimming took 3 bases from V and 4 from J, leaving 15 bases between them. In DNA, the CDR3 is TGTGCCAGCAGTTTTGCGGCGGTAGGGGTAGAGACCCAGTACTTC. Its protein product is CASSFAAVGVETQYF. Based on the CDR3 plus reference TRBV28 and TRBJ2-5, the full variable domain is DVKVTQSSRYLVKRTGEKVFLECVQDMDHENMFWYRQDPGLGLRLIYFSYDVKMKEKGDIPEGYSVSREKKERFSLILESASTNQTSMYLCASSFAAVGVETQYFGPGTRLLVL.

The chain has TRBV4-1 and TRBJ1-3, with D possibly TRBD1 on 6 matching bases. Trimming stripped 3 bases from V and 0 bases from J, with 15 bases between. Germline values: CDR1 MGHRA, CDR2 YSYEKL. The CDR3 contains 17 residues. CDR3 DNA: TGCGCCAGCAGCCACGATTACAGGGTGCTCTCTGGAAACACCATATATTTT. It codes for CASSHDYRVLSGNTIYF.

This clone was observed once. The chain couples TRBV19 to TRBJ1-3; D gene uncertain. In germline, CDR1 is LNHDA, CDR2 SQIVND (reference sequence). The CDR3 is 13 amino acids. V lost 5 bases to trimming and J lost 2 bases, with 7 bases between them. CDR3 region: CASSSVAGNTIYF. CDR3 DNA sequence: TGTGCCAGTAGTTCTGTGGCTGGAAACACCATATATTTT.

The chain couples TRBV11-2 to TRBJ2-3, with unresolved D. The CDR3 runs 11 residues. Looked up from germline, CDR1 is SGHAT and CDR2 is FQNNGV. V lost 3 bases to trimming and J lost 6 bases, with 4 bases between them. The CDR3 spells CASSFRDTQYF. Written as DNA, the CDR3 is TGTGCCAGCAGCTTCCGGGATACGCAGTATTTT.

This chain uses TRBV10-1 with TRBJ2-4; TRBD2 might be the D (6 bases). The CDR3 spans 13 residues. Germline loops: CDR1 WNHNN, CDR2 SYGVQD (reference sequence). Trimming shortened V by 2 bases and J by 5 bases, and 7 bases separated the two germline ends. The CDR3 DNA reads TGCGCCAGCAGTGAGACGGGGGAAAACATTCAGTACTTC. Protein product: CASSETGENIQYF.

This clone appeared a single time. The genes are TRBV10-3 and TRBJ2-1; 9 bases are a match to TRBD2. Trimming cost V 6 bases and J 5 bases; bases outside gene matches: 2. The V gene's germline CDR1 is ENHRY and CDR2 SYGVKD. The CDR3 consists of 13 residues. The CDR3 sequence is CAIRVAGDNEQFF. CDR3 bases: TGTGCCATCAGGGTAGCGGGAGACAATGAGCAGTTCTTC.

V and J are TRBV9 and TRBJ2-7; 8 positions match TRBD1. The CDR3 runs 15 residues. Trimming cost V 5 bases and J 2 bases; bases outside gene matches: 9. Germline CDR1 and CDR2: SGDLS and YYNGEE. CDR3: CASSRTGTGTYEQYF. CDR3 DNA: TGTGCCAGCAGTCGGACCGGGACAGGAACCTACGAGCAGTACTTC.

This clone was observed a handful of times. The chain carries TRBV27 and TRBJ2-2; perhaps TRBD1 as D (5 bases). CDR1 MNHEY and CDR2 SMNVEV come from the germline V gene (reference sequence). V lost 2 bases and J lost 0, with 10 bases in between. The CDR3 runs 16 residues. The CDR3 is CASSLLYRTNTGELFF. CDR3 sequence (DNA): TGTGCCAGCAGTTTACTGTACAGGACGAACACCGGGGAGCTGTTTTTT.

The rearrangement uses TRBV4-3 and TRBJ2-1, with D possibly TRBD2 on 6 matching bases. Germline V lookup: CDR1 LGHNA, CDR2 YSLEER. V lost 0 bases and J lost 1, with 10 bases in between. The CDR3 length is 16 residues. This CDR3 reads CASSQDPRGSYNEQFF. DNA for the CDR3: TGCGCCAGCAGCCAAGATCCGCGGGGTTCCTACAATGAGCAGTTCTTC.

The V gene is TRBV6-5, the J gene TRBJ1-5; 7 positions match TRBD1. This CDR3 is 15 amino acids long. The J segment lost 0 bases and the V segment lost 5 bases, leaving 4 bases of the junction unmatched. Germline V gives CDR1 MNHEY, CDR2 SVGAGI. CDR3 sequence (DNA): TGTGCCAGCAGTGGACAGGTCCATAGCAATCAGCCCCAGCATTTT. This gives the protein CASSGQVHSNQPQHF.

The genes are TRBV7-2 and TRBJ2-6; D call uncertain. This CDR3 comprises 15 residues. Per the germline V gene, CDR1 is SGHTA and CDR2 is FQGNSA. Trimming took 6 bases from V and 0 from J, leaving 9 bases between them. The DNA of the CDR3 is TGTGCCAGCAGTCACACATTCTCTGGGGCCAACGTCCTGACTTTC. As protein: CASSHTFSGANVLTF.

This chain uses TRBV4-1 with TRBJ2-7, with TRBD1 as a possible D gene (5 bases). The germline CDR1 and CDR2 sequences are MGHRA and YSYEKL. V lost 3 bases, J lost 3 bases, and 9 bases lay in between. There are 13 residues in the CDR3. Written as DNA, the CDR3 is TGCGCCAGCAGCCAGCGACAGAACTACGAGCAGTACTTC. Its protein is CASSQRQNYEQYF.

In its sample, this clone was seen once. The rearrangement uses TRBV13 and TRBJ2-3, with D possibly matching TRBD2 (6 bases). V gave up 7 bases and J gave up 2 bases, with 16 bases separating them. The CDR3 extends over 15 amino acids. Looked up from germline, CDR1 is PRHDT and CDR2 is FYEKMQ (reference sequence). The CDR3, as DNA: TGTGCCAGCAACATAGCGGAAATCCTCACAGATACGCAGTATTTT. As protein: CASNIAEILTDTQYF.

The CDR3 nucleotides read TGTGCCAGCAGCCCCACCGGGACTAGCGGGAGCTACGAGCAGTACTTC. As protein: CASSPTGTSGSYEQYF. The chain recombines TRBV7-9 with TRBJ2-7, with 14 bases lining up with TRBD2. The germline CDR1 and CDR2 sequences are SEHNR and FQNEAQ (reference sequence). The CDR3 is 16 amino acids. The V segment lost 5 bases and the J segment 3 bases; nucleotides outside the gene matches: 6.

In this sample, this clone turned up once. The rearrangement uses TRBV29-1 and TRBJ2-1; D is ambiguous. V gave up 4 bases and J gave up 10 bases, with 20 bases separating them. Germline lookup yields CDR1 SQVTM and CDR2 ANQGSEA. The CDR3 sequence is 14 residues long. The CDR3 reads CSVALRAVSVEQFF. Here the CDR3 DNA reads TGCAGCGTTGCCCTTAGGGCCGTTTCAGTGGAGCAGTTCTTC.

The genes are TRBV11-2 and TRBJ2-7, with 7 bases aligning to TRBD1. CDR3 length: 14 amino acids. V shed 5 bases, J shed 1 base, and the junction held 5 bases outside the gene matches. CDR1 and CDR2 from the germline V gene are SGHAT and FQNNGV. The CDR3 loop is CASSLTGRSYEQYF. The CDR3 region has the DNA TGTGCCAGCAGCCTGACAGGGCGGTCCTACGAGCAGTACTTC.

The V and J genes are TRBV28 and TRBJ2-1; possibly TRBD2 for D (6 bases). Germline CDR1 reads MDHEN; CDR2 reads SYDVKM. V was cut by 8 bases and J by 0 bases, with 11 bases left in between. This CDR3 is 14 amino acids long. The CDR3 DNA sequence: TGTGCCAGCCGGACTATCGGCTCCTACAATGAGCAGTTCTTC. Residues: CASRTIGSYNEQFF.

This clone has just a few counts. CDR3 amino acids: CASSQRGAYQPQHF. CDR3 in DNA: TGTGCCAGCAGTCAAAGGGGGGCTTATCAGCCCCAGCATTTT. V gene TRBV6-5 combines with J gene TRBJ1-5, with D possibly being TRBD1 (6 bases). There are 14 residues in the CDR3. Trimming removed 5 bases from V and 5 bases from J, with 13 bases in between. Germline loops: CDR1 MNHEY, CDR2 SVGAGI.

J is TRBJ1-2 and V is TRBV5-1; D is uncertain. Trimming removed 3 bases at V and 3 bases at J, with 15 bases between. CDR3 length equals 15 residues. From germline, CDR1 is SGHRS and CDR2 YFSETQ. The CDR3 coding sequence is TGCGCCAGCAGCTCCACCGAGGGTCGGGACTATGGCTACACCTTC. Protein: CASSSTEGRDYGYTF.

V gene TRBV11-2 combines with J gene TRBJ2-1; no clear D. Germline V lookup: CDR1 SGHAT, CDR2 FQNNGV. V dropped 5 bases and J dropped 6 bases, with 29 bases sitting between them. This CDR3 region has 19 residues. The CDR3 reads CASSIRFGPATILPNEQFF. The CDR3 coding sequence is TGTGCCAGCAGCATTAGATTCGGTCCAGCGACAATACTCCCCAATGAGCAGTTCTTC. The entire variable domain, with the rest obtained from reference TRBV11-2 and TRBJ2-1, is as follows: EAGVAQSPRYKIIEKRQSVAFWCNPISGHATLYWYQQILGQGPKLLIQFQNNGVVDDSQLPKDRFSAERLKGVDSTLKIQPAKLEDSAVYLCASSIRFGPATILPNEQFFGPGTRLTVL.

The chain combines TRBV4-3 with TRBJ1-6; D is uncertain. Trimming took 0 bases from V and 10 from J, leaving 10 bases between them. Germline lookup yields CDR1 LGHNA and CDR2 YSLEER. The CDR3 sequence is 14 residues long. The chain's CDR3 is CASSQEGGGSPLHF. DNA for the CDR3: TGCGCCAGCAGCCAAGAGGGTGGTGGGTCACCCCTCCACTTT.

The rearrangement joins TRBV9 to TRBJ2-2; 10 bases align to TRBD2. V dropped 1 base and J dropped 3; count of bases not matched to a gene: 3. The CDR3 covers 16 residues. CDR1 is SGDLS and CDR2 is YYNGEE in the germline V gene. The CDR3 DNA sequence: TGTGCCAGCAGCGTACTAGCGGGAGCCTACACCGGGGAGCTGTTTTTT. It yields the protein CASSVLAGAYTGELFF.